This T cell receptor beta chain was profiled in a study of T-cell reconstitution after alpha-beta-depleted transplantation in children. Comment on this clonotype: A read error may account for a junction end that differs from germline.

This CDR3 has 18 amino acids. A library of TCRbeta sequences, prepared with unique molecular identifiers, was generated. MiXCR, applied by TCRdb to the PCR reads, yields one record per CDR3 protein. The sample includes 450,000 to 600,000 distinct CDR3 sequences, around 17% of them seen just once. This TCR derives from a human donor who donated a stem cell graft to a child with acute lymphoblastic leukemia. The chain combines TRBV12-3 or TRBV12-4 with TRBJ2-2; 10 bases map to TRBD1. The sequences come from PBMCs from the stem cell graft donor, collected from the stem cell graft. The CDR3 bases are TGTGCCAGCTGTTTAGCGCGGACAGGGGGTTATAACACCGGGGAGCTGTTTTTT. Its translation: CASCLARTGGYNTGELFF.